Listed below are T cell receptor beta chains from one sample, sequenced in a study of CD8+CD57+ T cells in acquired aplastic anemia. TCRdb recomputed calls from the reads with MiXCR, one row per CDR3 protein. The sample consists of approximately 98,000 distinct CDR3 sequences, around 70% of them appearing once. The sequenced sample consisted of sorted CD4+, CD8+, or CD8+CD57+ T cells (not recorded which) from PBMCs. Receptors originate from a human donor with aplastic anemia. Each CDR3 is given with its conserved first and last residue. Fields, in order: V gene, D gene, clone size, J gene, CDR3 DNA, CDR3 protein. D genes are given only for firm matches. The size of a clone is reported for some rows only, either as once, few or many, or as a class for expanded clones.

v_gene: TRBV11-2
d_gene: TRBD2
abundance: .
j_gene: TRBJ2-7
CDR3nt: TGTGCCAGCAGCTTAATCGGCCCGGGACTAGTGGGAACCTACGAGCAGTACTTC
CDR3aa: CASSLIGPGLVGTYEQYF

v_gene: TRBV20-1
d_gene: .
abundance: .
j_gene: TRBJ1-2
CDR3nt: TGCAGTGCTAGAGATTGGGGGGACTATGGCTACACCTTC
CDR3aa: CSARDWGDYGYTF

v_gene: TRBV10-2
d_gene: TRBD1
abundance: .
j_gene: TRBJ2-1
CDR3nt: TGCGCCAGCAGTGACCCGGACAGGGGCAATGAGCAGTTCTTC
CDR3aa: CASSDPDRGNEQFF

v_gene: TRBV6-5
d_gene: .
abundance: many
j_gene: TRBJ2-2
CDR3nt: TGTGCCAGCAGTTACGGGGACACTTCGAACACCGGGGAGCTGTTTTTT
CDR3aa: CASSYGDTSNTGELFF

v_gene: TRBV6-1
d_gene: TRBD1
abundance: .
j_gene: TRBJ1-5
CDR3nt: TGTGCCAGCAGTCCGGACAGGGCACCAGATCAGCCCCAGCATTTT
CDR3aa: CASSPDRAPDQPQHF

v_gene: TRBV15
d_gene: .
abundance: .
j_gene: TRBJ2-6
CDR3nt: TGTGCCAGCAGCTTAGCTGTGGGGGGCGCTGGGGCCAACGTCCTGACTTTC
CDR3aa: CASSLAVGGAGANVLTF

v_gene: TRBV19
d_gene: .
abundance: .
j_gene: TRBJ2-1
CDR3nt: TGTGCCAGTAGTATCTTAGACTCCCTGAGAGAGCAGTTCTTC
CDR3aa: CASSILDSLREQFF

v_gene: TRBV19
d_gene: .
abundance: .
j_gene: TRBJ2-3
CDR3nt: TGTGCCAGTAGTTTGGGGGCGAGCACAGATACGCAGTATTTT
CDR3aa: CASSLGASTDTQYF

v_gene: TRBV2
d_gene: .
abundance: few
j_gene: TRBJ1-2
CDR3nt: TGTGCCAGCACTGGACCGCTGATACATGGCTACACCTTC
CDR3aa: CASTGPLIHGYTF

v_gene: TRBV5-1
d_gene: TRBD2
abundance: few
j_gene: TRBJ2-3
CDR3nt: TGCGCCAGCAGCTCCGGGACTAGATCCGATACGCAGTATTTT
CDR3aa: CASSSGTRSDTQYF